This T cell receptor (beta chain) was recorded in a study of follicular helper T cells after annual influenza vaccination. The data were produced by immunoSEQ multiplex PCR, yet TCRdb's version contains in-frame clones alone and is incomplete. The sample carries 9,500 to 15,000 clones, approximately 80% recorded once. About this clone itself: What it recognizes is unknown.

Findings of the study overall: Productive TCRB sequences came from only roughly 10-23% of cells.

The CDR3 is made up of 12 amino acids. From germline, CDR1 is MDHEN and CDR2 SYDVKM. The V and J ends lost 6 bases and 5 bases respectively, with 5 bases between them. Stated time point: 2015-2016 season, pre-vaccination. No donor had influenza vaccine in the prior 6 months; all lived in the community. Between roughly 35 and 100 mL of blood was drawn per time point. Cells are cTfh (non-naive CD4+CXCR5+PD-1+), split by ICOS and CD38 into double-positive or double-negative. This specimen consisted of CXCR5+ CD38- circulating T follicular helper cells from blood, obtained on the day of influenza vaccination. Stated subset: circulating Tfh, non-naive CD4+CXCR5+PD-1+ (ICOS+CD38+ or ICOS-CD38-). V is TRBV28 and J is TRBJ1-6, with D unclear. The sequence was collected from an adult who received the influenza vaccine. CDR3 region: CASSIDNSPLHF. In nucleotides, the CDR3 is TGTGCCAGCAGCATAGATAATTCACCCCTCCACTTT. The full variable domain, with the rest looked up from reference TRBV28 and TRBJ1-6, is DVKVTQSSRYLVKRTGEKVFLECVQDMDHENMFWYRQDPGLGLRLIYFSYDVKMKEKGDIPEGYSVSREKKERFSLILESASTNQTSMYLCASSIDNSPLHFGNGTRLTVT.